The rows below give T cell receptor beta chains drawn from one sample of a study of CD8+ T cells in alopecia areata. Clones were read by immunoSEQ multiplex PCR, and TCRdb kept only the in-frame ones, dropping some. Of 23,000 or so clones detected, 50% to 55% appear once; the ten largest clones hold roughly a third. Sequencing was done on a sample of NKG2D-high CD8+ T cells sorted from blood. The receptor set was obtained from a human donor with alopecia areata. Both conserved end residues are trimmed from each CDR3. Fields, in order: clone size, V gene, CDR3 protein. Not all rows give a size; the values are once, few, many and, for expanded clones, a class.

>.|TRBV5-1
ASSWSGGEQY
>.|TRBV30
AWGSPSTRLDSYEQY
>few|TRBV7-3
ASSLNVRGDTQY
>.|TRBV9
ASSQGQAREQY
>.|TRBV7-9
ASTSRGGGGTEAF
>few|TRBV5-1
ASSSWTSRETQY
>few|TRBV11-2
ASSLVGVNTEAF
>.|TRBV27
ASSGQAQGGYT
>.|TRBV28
ASSLMGTLAEGKEAF
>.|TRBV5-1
ASSLYQYRKGYT
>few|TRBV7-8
ASSLAGVTDTQY
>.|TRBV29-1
SGWASGETDTQY
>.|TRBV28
ASSLNSASGNYEQY
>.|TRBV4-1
ASSQDEGNTEAF
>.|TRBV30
AWSVQDHEQF
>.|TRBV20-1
SGLVYNEQF
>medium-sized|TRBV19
ASSITRTSHEQF
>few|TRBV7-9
ASSQLSTSDGYT
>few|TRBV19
ASKQTFKSSQPQH
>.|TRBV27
ASSTRVRNTEAF
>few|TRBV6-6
ASLTAGGNHYEQY
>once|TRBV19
ASRVSPVYGYT
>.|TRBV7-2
ASSSIGTSGYQETQY
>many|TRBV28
ASSLKDETYEQY
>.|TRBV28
ASSFWSANVLT
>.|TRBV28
ASGYSGRAFYEQY
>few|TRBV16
ASSPRQGIYEQY
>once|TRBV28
ASSLSGISGANVLT
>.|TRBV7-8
ASSFLRVNQPQH
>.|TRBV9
ASSVDGLAGYTGELF
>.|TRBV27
ASSFGSGDQPQH
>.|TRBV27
ATSAEGFEYEQY
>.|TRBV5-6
ASRDGTSDYEQY
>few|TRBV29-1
SVVPGQTYEQY
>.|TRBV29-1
SVEDGRLYEQF
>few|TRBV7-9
ASEGSRSYGYT
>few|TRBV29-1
SVEVARTLTDTQY
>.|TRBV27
ASSWSGYTEAF
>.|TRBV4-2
ASSQYRTLYEQY
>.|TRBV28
ASSLPYNEQF
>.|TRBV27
ASSPRGLTNTGELF
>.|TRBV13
ASSQSEGKDEQY
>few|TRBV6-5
ASSSGADSTDTQY
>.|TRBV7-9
ASSFPRGGDTEAF
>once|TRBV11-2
ASSLVSWRLAGNNEQF
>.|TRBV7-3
ASSLNGGGKYNEQF
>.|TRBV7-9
ASSRDSNTEAF
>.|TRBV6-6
ASSYVGATDTQY
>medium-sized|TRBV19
ASTDRGLNQPQH
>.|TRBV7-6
ASSLDPTSGAQYYEQY
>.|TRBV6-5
ASSYPDTQY